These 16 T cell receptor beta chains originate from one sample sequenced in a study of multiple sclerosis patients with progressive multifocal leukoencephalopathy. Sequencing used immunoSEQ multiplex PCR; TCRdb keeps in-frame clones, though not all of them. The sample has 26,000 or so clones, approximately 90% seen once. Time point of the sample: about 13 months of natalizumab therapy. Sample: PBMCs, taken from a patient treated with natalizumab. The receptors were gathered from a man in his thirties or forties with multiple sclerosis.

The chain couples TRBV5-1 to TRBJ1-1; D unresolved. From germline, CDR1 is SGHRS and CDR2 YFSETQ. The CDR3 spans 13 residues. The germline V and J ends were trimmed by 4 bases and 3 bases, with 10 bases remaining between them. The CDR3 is CASSPSRDTEAFF. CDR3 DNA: TGCGCCAGCAGCCCCTCGAGGGACACTGAAGCTTTCTTT.

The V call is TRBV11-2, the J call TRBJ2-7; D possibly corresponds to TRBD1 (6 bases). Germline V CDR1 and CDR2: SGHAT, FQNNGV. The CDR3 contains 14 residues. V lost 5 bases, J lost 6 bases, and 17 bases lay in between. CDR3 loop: CASSPLQGLGEQYF. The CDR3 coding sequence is TGTGCCAGCAGCCCGCTACAGGGTCTCGGCGAGCAGTACTTC.

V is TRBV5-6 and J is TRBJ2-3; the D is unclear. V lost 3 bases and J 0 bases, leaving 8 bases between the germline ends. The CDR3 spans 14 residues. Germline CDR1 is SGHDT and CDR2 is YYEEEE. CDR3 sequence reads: CASSYPPSTDTQYF. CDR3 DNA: TGTGCCAGCAGCTACCCGCCTAGCACAGATACGCAGTATTTT.

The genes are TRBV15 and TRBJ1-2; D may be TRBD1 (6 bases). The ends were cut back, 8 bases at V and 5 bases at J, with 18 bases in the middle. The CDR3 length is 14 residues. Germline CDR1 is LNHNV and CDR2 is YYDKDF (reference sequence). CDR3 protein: CATAGARGGYGYTF. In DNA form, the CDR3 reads TGTGCCACCGCGGGCGCTAGGGGGGGTTATGGCTACACCTTC.

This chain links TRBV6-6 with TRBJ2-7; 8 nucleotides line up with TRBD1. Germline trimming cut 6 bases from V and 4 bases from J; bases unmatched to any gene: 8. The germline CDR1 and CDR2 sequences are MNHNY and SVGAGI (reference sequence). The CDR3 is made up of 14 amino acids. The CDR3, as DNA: TGTGCCAGCAGGGGACCTGGACAGGGTTACGAGCAGTACTTC. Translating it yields CASRGPGQGYEQYF.

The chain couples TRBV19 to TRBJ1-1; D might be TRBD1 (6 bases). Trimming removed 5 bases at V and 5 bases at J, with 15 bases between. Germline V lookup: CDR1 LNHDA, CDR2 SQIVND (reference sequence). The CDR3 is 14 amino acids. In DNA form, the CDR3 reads TGTGCCAGTAGTCCTCAGGGGATGGGGACTGAAGCTTTCTTT. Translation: CASSPQGMGTEAFF.

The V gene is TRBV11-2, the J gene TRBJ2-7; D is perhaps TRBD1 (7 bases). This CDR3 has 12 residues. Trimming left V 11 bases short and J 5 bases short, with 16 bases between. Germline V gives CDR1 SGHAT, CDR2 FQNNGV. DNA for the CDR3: TGTGCCGGCCGACAGGGAGGCCACGAGCAGTACGTC. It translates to CAGRQGGHEQYV.

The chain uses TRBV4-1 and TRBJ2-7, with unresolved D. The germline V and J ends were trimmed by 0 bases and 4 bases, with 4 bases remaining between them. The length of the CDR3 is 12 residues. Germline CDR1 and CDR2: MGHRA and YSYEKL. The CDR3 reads CASSQDSYEQYV. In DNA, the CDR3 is TGCGCCAGCAGCCAAGACAGTTACGAGCAGTACGTC.

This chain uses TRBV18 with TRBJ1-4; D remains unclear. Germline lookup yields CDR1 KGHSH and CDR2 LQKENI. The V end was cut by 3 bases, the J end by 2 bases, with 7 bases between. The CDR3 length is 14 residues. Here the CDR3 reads CASSPGRTNEKLFF. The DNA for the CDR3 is TGTGCCAGCTCACCCGGCAGGACTAATGAAAAACTGTTTTTT.

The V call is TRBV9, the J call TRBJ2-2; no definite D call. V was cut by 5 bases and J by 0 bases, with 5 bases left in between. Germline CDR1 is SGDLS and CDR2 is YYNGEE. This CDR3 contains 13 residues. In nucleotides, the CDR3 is TGTGCCAGCAGTTCCGCGAACACCGGGGAGCTGTTTTTT. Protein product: CASSSANTGELFF.

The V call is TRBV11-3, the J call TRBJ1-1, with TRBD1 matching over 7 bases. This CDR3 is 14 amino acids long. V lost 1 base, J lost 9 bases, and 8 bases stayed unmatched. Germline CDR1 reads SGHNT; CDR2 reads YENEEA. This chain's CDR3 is CASSLATGTHQAFF. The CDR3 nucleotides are TGTGCCAGCAGCTTAGCGACAGGGACTCACCAAGCTTTCTTT.

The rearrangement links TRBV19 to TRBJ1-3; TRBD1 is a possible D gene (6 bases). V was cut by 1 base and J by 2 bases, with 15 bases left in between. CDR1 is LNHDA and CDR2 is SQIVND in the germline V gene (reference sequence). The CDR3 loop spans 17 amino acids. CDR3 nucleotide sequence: TGTGCCAGTAGTATAGGGGCAGGGGCGAGCACTGGAAACACCATATATTTT. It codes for CASSIGAGASTGNTIYF.

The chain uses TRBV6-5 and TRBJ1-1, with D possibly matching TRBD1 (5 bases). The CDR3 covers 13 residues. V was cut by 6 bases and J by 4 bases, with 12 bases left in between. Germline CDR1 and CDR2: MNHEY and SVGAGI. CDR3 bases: TGTGCCAGCAGCCGAGGGGTGAGCACTGAAGCTTTCTTT. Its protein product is CASSRGVSTEAFF.

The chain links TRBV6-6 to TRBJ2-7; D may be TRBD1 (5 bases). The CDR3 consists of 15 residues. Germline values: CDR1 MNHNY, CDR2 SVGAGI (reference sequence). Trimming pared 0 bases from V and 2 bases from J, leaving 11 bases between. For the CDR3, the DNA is TGTGCCAGCAGTTACTCTTATGGGGCCACCTACGAGCAGTACGTC. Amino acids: CASSYSYGATYEQYV.

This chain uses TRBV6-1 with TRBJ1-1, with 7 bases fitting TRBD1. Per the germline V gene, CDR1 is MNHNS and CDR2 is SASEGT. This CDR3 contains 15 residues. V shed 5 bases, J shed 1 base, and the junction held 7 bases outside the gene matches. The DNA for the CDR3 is TGTGCCAGCAGTTCCGCGGACAGGACGAACACTGAAGCTTTCTTT. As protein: CASSSADRTNTEAFF.

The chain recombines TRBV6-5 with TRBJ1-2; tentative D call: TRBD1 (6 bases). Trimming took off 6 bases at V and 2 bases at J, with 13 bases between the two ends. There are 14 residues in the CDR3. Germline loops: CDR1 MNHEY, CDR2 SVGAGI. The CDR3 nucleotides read TGTGCCAGCAGGGGCTCAGGGGACAACTATGGCTACACCTTC. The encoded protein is CASRGSGDNYGYTF.